This entry features one TCR beta chain sequence. The antigen is unknown. This sample was included in a study of response to subunit inactivated influenza vaccine. Findings and caveats of the study: Authors suggested seasonal influenza vaccinations each recruit few new T cells.

In germline, CDR1 is SGHRS, CDR2 YFSETQ. The germline V and J ends were trimmed by 2 bases and 3 bases, with 9 bases remaining between them. CDR3 length: 14 residues. TCRdb re-derived calls from the RT-PCR reads in MiXCR, one entry per CDR3 protein. This table holds about 520,000 distinct CDR3 sequences, 6% to 9% found once. This clonotype was sampled from a man aged 50-75 years who received an inactivated influenza vaccine. The input for sequencing was PBMCs from blood, taken about 24 months after vaccination. The V gene is TRBV5-1, the J gene TRBJ2-1, with D perhaps given as TRBD1 or TRBD2 (5 bases each). In DNA, the CDR3 is TGCGCCAGCAGCTTAAGGGGAGTCTACAATGAGCAGTTCTTC. It codes for CASSLRGVYNEQFF.